This TCR beta chain appears in the sequencing data of a study of OX40 agonist ivuxolimab in advanced cancers. In the study overall: The dose-escalation cohort had hepatocellular carcinoma, melanoma, renal cell or head and neck cancer.

This CDR3 comprises 13 residues. The V and J ends lost 7 bases and 3 bases respectively, with 13 bases between them. The germline gives CDR1 MGHDK, CDR2 SYGVNS. Clones were read by immunoSEQ multiplex PCR, and TCRdb kept only the in-frame ones, dropping some. Found here are about 74,000 clones, roughly 84% of them singletons; the top ten hold more than 2%. Only one count was recorded for this clone. What it recognizes is unknown. Study-level results: CD8+ T cells averaged more expanded clones than CD4+. Both CD4+ and CD8+ T cell populations in blood had undergone clonal expansion by week 6 at 0.1 to 3.0 mg/kg.

The chain carries TRBV25-1 and TRBJ2-7; D uncertain. Here the sequenced sample was CD4+ or CD8+ T cells sorted from blood, taken in a trial of the OX40 agonist ivuxolimab. The TCR comes from an adult with an advanced solid tumor such as melanoma, head and neck, liver or kidney cancer. CDR3 nucleotides: TGTGCCAGCAATGACAACCAGTTCTACGAGCAGTACTTC. Protein: CASNDNQFYEQYF.